The 30 T cell receptor beta chains listed next were all sequenced from one sample in a study of blood T cell repertoires in COVID-19. Profiling relied on immunoSEQ multiplex PCR, and the TCRdb table lists in-frame clones only, not all of them. The top ten hold approximately 18% of the sample, which has under 75,000 clones, almost 90% seen once. Sequenced: peripheral blood. The receptor source for this set is a woman of 80 years or more with active COVID-19.

V is TRBV11-2 and J is TRBJ1-1; tentatively, D is TRBD1 (6 bases). Germline values: CDR1 SGHAT, CDR2 FQNNGV. The CDR3 contains 14 residues. The V end lost 0 bases, the J end lost 6 bases, and 11 bases lay between the germline ends. The CDR3 protein is CASSLDTGYAEAFF. CDR3 in DNA: TGTGCCAGCAGCTTAGATACAGGGTACGCTGAAGCTTTCTTT. The full variable domain, with the rest looked up from reference TRBV11-2 and TRBJ1-1, is EAGVAQSPRYKIIEKRQSVAFWCNPISGHATLYWYQQILGQGPKLLIQFQNNGVVDDSQLPKDRFSAERLKGVDSTLKIQPAKLEDSAVYLCASSLDTGYAEAFFGQGTRLTVV.

V usage is TRBV19 and J usage is TRBJ1-5; 10 bases line up with TRBD1. V gave up 4 bases and J gave up 11 bases; unmatched junction bases: 5. Germline lookup yields CDR1 LNHDA and CDR2 SQIVND (reference sequence). This CDR3 has 13 amino acids. The CDR3 region has the DNA TGTGCCAGTAGTACCCCGGACAGGGGGGCCCAGCATTTT. Translation gives CASSTPDRGAQHF.

The chain employs TRBV5-8 and TRBJ2-5; 7 bases fit TRBD2. V dropped 7 bases and J dropped 2; count of bases not matched to a gene: 17. This CDR3 comprises 17 residues. Per germline, CDR1 SGHTS and CDR2 YDEGEE. CDR3 residues: CASCPQRGLALQETQYF. DNA of the CDR3: TGTGCCAGCTGCCCTCAGCGGGGATTGGCGTTGCAAGAGACCCAGTACTTC.

This clone was counted between two and nine times. The chain employs TRBV2 and TRBJ1-5; D is undetermined. V lost 7 bases and J lost 0, with 7 bases in between. The V gene's germline CDR1 is SNHLY and CDR2 FYNNEI. The CDR3 loop spans 13 amino acids. CDR3 coding DNA: TGTGCCAGCACCAGGAATAGCAATCAGCCCCAGCATTTT. The encoded protein is CASTRNSNQPQHF. The full variable domain, rest sourced from reference TRBV2 and TRBJ1-5, is EPEVTQTPSHQVTQMGQEVILRCVPISNHLYFYWYRQILGQKVEFLVSFYNNEISEKSEIFDDQFSVERPDGSNFTLKIRSTKLEDSAMYFCASTRNSNQPQHFGDGTRLSIL.

The gene calls are TRBV11-2 and TRBJ2-7, with D perhaps TRBD1 (5 bases). CDR1 SGHAT and CDR2 FQNNGV come from the germline V gene. The CDR3 consists of 14 residues. V dropped 3 bases and J dropped 0 bases, with 9 bases sitting between them. For the CDR3, the DNA is TGTGCCAGCAGCTTGGGGCGCCTCTCCTACGAGCAGTACTTC. Its protein is CASSLGRLSYEQYF.

The rearrangement uses TRBV9 and TRBJ2-1, with TRBD2 matching over 9 bases. CDR3 length: 15 amino acids. After removal of 0 bases from V and 10 bases from J, the junction contained 8 bases not matched to a gene. Germline V gene lookup returns CDR1 SGDLS and CDR2 YYNGEE. In nucleotides, the CDR3 is TGTGCCAGCAGCGTAGGGCTAGCGGGGCGCTTAGAGCAGTTCTTC. Its translation is CASSVGLAGRLEQFF.

The chain's CDR3 is CASSTGEGQVNSPLHF. The CDR3 DNA reads TGCGCCAGCAGCACGGGGGAGGGACAGGTTAATTCACCCCTCCACTTT. This chain links TRBV5-1 with TRBJ1-6; 8 bases are a match to TRBD1. Germline lookup yields CDR1 SGHRS and CDR2 YFSETQ. The CDR3 extends over 16 amino acids. V trimming: 4 bases; J trimming: 6 bases; junction bases outside the gene matches: 9.

This sequence joins TRBV5-4 and TRBJ2-3; maybe TRBD1 (5 bases). The CDR3 runs to 16 residues. The V and J ends lost 0 bases and 0 bases respectively, with 11 bases between them. Germline assignment: CDR1 SGHNT and CDR2 YYREEE (reference sequence). The CDR3 bases are TGTGCCAGCAGCTTGGCCAGCAGGGCTAGCACAGATACGCAGTATTTT. Its translation: CASSLASRASTDTQYF.

The rearrangement joins TRBV7-9 to TRBJ1-2; tentatively, D is TRBD1 (6 bases). The germline CDR1 and CDR2 sequences are SEHNR and FQNEAQ (reference sequence). V gave up 6 bases and J gave up 4 bases, with 12 bases separating them. The CDR3 has 13 residues. DNA for the CDR3: TGTGCCAGCAGTGTGGGACAATCCTATGGCTACACCTTC. Translating gives CASSVGQSYGYTF.

This rearrangement joins TRBV29-1 to TRBJ2-5, with D possibly called TRBD1 or TRBD2 (6 bases each). The V and J ends lost 7 bases and 5 bases respectively, with 20 bases between them. The CDR3 is 14 amino acids. The germline V gene encodes CDR1 SQVTM and CDR2 ANQGSEA. This CDR3 reads CSGGASLGGETQYF. The CDR3 region has the DNA TGCAGCGGGGGGGCCTCCCTTGGCGGGGAGACCCAGTACTTC.

The chain recombines TRBV5-1 with TRBJ2-1; maybe TRBD1 (5 bases). Germline V gene data show CDR1 as SGHRS and CDR2 as YFSETQ. V shed 2 bases and J shed 4 bases, with 10 bases lying between them. The CDR3 runs to 14 residues. CDR3 sequence reads: CASSFPTAYNEQFF. In DNA, the CDR3 is TGCGCCAGCAGCTTCCCGACAGCTTACAATGAGCAGTTCTTC.

This clone has just one count. CDR3: CASSDLGTNLPPNYGYTF. The CDR3 region has the DNA TGTGCCAGCAGTGACTTGGGTACAAACTTACCTCCTAACTATGGCTACACCTTC. V usage is TRBV27 and J usage is TRBJ1-2; unclear D gene. V lost 5 bases, J lost 0 bases, and 22 bases lay in between. The V gene's germline CDR1 is MNHEY and CDR2 SMNVEV (reference sequence). The CDR3 contains 18 residues.

V and J are TRBV3-1 (or the pseudogene TRBV3-2) and TRBJ2-3, with a weak D call TRBD2 (7 bases). Trimming took off 5 bases at V and 3 bases at J, with 21 bases between the two ends. Per germline, CDR1 LGHDT and CDR2 YNNKEL (reference sequence). The CDR3 covers 17 residues. The CDR3 DNA follows: TGTGCCAGCAGCAACTACCTGTCTGGGGGGGCGACAGATACGCAGTATTTT. Translating gives CASSNYLSGGATDTQYF.

This clone was seen a handful of times. The chain combines TRBV2 with TRBJ2-7, with D tentatively TRBD2 (6 bases). With 6 bases removed from V and 1 base from J, the gap between germline ends came to 16 bases. The CDR3 length is 15 residues. Per germline, CDR1 SNHLY and CDR2 FYNNEI. The CDR3 region has the DNA TGTGCCAGCAGCAAATCGGCGCTAGCGTCCTACGAGCAGTACTTC. Translation gives CASSKSALASYEQYF.

The chain uses TRBV29-1 and TRBJ2-5, with a weak D call TRBD2 (6 bases). The CDR3 spans 12 residues. Germline V gene sequence: CDR1 SQVTM, CDR2 ANQGSEA. V was cut by 6 bases and J by 2 bases, with 10 bases left in between. The CDR3 here is CSVLSGQETQYF. Here the CDR3 DNA reads TGCAGCGTCCTGAGCGGGCAAGAGACCCAGTACTTC.

The rearrangement uses TRBV28 and TRBJ1-5; 11 bases align to TRBD1. The CDR3 contains 16 residues. The ends lost 6 bases at V and 4 bases at J; junction bases unmatched: 8. Germline V gives CDR1 MDHEN, CDR2 SYDVKM. CDR3 DNA: TGTGCCAGCAGGGACAGGGGGCTAAAGGGAAATCAGCCCCAGCATTTT. Protein: CASRDRGLKGNQPQHF.

The chain combines TRBV3-1 (or the pseudogene TRBV3-2) with TRBJ2-5, with 8 positions matching TRBD1. The CDR3 totals 16 residues. Germline trimming cut 1 base from V and 4 bases from J; bases unmatched to any gene: 8. Germline V CDR1 and CDR2: LGHDT, YNNKEL (reference sequence). The CDR3 loop is CASSQVAGGTGETQYF. The CDR3, as DNA: TGTGCCAGCAGCCAAGTCGCTGGGGGGACAGGAGAGACCCAGTACTTC.

The V gene is TRBV9, the J gene TRBJ2-3, with 8 bases aligning to TRBD2. CDR1 SGDLS and CDR2 YYNGEE come from the germline V gene. The V gene end was trimmed by 2 bases and the J gene end by 5 bases; junction bases not matched to a gene: 7. The length of the CDR3 is 15 residues. For the CDR3, the DNA is TGTGCCAGCAGCGTCGGGGGGGCCTGGGGAGATACGCAGTATTTT. As protein: CASSVGGAWGDTQYF.

The rearrangement uses TRBV6-5 and TRBJ2-5; a possible D gene is TRBD1 (5 bases). Germline V gives CDR1 MNHEY, CDR2 SVGAGI. The CDR3 sequence is 13 residues long. Trimming left V 6 bases short and J 4 bases short, with 12 bases between. CDR3 DNA sequence: TGTGCCAGCAGGCAGGGTCCTAGAGAGACCCAGTACTTC. Translation gives CASRQGPRETQYF.

This chain joins TRBV5-3 and TRBJ2-5; 12 nucleotides agree with TRBD2. TRBV5-3 is an open reading frame, and its role is uncertain. The CDR3 spans 16 residues. J was trimmed by 7 bases and V by 7 bases; bases with no gene match: 14. The CDR3 region has the DNA TGTGCCAGAGACCGACTAGCGGGGGCCTCCACCGGGACCCAGTACTTC. This gives the protein CARDRLAGASTGTQYF.

V and J are TRBV12-3 or TRBV12-4 and TRBJ1-5; unclear D gene. V lost 1 base, J lost 5 bases, and 6 bases lay in between. The CDR3 extends over 13 amino acids. The CDR3 DNA sequence: TGTGCCAGCAGTTTAGTTATCTATCAGCCCCAGCATTTT. It encodes CASSLVIYQPQHF.

This sequence joins TRBV28 and TRBJ2-2; TRBD2 agrees at 8 bases. CDR3 length: 16 amino acids. Trimming took 6 bases from V and 6 from J; bases not matched to a gene: 12. Germline CDR1 reads MDHEN; CDR2 reads SYDVKM. Here the CDR3 DNA reads TGTGCCAGCAGCAACCCGGCGGGGGGCTGGGCCGGGGAGCTGTTTTTT. Encoded protein: CASSNPAGGWAGELFF.

The rearrangement joins TRBV4-1 to TRBJ2-7; 8 nucleotides agree with TRBD1. After removal of 5 bases from V and 4 bases from J, the junction contained 7 bases not matched to a gene. Germline CDR1 MGHRA, CDR2 YSYEKL. CDR3 length: 14 residues. In DNA, the CDR3 is TGCGCCAGCAGCTGGGGGACAGGAGGATACGAGCAGTACTTC. Protein sequence: CASSWGTGGYEQYF.

The CDR3 DNA follows: TGTGCCAGCAGTTTTAGCATTGCTGGAAGCTGGGGACAGGGAGGGGGGAATGAAAAACTGTTTTTT. Protein: CASSFSIAGSWGQGGGNEKLFF. The V call is TRBV28, the J call TRBJ1-4, with TRBD1 matching over 9 bases. Germline values: CDR1 MDHEN, CDR2 SYDVKM. V lost 3 bases and J lost 5; bases outside the gene matches: 25. The CDR3 covers 22 residues.

This clone was recorded only once. The rearrangement uses TRBV5-1 and TRBJ2-2, with 7 bases aligning to TRBD1. This CDR3 region has 15 residues. Looked up from germline, CDR1 is SGHRS and CDR2 is YFSETQ. The trim removed 3 bases at V and 0 bases at J, leaving 2 bases unmatched. The CDR3 DNA follows: TGCGCCAGCAGCTCCGGGACAGCGAACACCGGGGAGCTGTTTTTT. Amino acid sequence: CASSSGTANTGELFF.

Comment on this clone: At one of its ends the junction is not consistent with the germline gene, which may arise from a read error. The chain employs TRBV20-1 and TRBJ2-4, with 7 positions matching TRBD1. Per germline, CDR1 DFQATT and CDR2 SNEGSKA (reference sequence). The CDR3 is 8 amino acids. The CDR3 coding sequence is TGCAGTGCTCGGGACAGAGGCTTC. As protein: CSARDRGF.

The DNA of the CDR3 is TGTGCCAGCAGCGTCCTTGACAGGGGCACTGAAGCTTTCTTT. Protein: CASSVLDRGTEAFF. This chain links TRBV9 with TRBJ1-1; TRBD1 agrees at 8 bases. CDR3 length equals 14 residues. Per germline, CDR1 SGDLS and CDR2 YYNGEE. With 2 bases clipped from V and 4 bases from J, the junction kept 4 bases outside the gene matches.

This clone was found a few times. CDR3 sequence reads: CASRTSGGRSWDTQYF. CDR3 coding DNA: TGTGCCAGCAGAACTAGCGGGGGACGTTCTTGGGATACGCAGTATTTT. The chain carries TRBV5-4 and TRBJ2-3; 11 nucleotides match TRBD2. The germline CDR1 and CDR2 sequences are SGHNT and YYREEE (reference sequence). The CDR3 runs to 16 residues. Trimming cost V 5 bases and J 6 bases; bases outside gene matches: 11.

The chain couples TRBV6-5 to TRBJ1-2; no reliable D call. This CDR3 is 14 amino acids long. V was pared by 0 bases and J by 4 bases, with 9 bases between. CDR1 and CDR2 from the germline V gene are MNHEY and SVGAGI. The CDR3 DNA sequence: TGTGCCAGCAGTTACTCGAGGTTTGCCTATGGCTACACCTTC. Translation gives CASSYSRFAYGYTF.

This chain links TRBV24-1 with TRBJ2-3; TRBD2 aligns across 7 bases. The V gene end was trimmed by 9 bases and the J gene end by 6 bases; junction bases not matched to a gene: 8. This CDR3 region has 13 residues. The germline gives CDR1 KGHDR, CDR2 SFDVKD. The CDR3 bases are TGTGCCACCTCCTCCCGGGGGGAGGATACGCAGTATTTT. Its translation: CATSSRGEDTQYF.